This entry describes one TCR beta chain. What it binds is unknown. Among the donors, all were Caucasian adults who lived in Nashville, Tennessee. TCRdb's copy holds only in-frame clones and misses some; the assay was immunoSEQ multiplex PCR. The sample lists about 1.5 million clones, 95% to 99% occurring once. The data are from a study of shared clonotypes between healthy human individuals. Across the study: Donors had three CD4 naive, three CD4 memory, two CD8 naive and one CD8 memory plate apiece.

Study findings and constraints: A handful of donors held roughly 5% of naive CD4 clonotypes in common. Rarefaction analysis demonstrated incomplete sorted-subset sequencing notwithstanding large depth.

CDR3 size: 16 residues. The V segment lost 8 bases and the J segment 0 bases; nucleotides outside the gene matches: 10. In germline, CDR1 is MDHEN, CDR2 SYDVKM. V gene TRBV28 combines with J gene TRBJ2-7; 10 bases line up with TRBD2. This clonotype was obtained from a man under 40 in good health. Sequencing was done on a sample of naive CD4+ T cells sorted from blood. Sample subset: CD45RA+ positively selected. This CDR3 reads CASGTSAHTSSYEQYF. CDR3 DNA: TGTGCCAGCGGGACTAGCGCCCATACTAGCTCCTACGAGCAGTACTTC. Full variable domain (remainder filled in from reference TRBV28 and TRBJ2-7): DVKVTQSSRYLVKRTGEKVFLECVQDMDHENMFWYRQDPGLGLRLIYFSYDVKMKEKGDIPEGYSVSREKKERFSLILESASTNQTSMYLCASGTSAHTSSYEQYFGPGTRLTVT.